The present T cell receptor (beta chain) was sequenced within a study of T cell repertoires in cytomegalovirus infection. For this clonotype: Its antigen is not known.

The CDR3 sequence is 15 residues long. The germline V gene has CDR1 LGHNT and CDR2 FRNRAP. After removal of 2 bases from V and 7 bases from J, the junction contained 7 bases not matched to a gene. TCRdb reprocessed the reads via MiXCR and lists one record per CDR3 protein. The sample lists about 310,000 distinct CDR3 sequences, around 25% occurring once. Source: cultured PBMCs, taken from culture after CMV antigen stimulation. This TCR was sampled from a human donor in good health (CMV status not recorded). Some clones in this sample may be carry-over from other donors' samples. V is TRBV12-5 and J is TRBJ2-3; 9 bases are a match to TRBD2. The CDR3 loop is CASGLRLAGRNTQYF. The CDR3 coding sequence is TGTGCTAGTGGTTTGCGCCTAGCGGGACGTAATACGCAGTATTTT.